This passage covers 9 T cell receptor beta chains from one sample sequenced in a study of cytomegalovirus exposure and HLA in healthy donors. Both 60 Vbeta primers and 13 Jbeta primers went into the PCR. Here immunoSEQ multiplex PCR was the method, and the copy in TCRdb shows in-frame clones only, minus some. The sample shows approximately 43,000 clones, and approximately 1.8% sits with its ten largest clones. Material: PBMCs. Receptor source: a woman aged 30 to 39 in good health and CMV-seronegative.

This rearrangement joins TRBV6-4 to TRBJ2-5; 9 bases fit TRBD1. The DNA end favors TRBJ2-7, so the J call may be wrong. CDR1 MRHNA and CDR2 SNTAGT come from the germline V gene. The CDR3 consists of 14 residues. CDR3 sequence (DNA): TGTGCCAGCAGTCATGGGGACAGGGAGTACGAGCAGTACTTC. This gives the protein CASSHGDREYEQYF.

The rearrangement links TRBV30 to TRBJ1-1, with TRBD1 as a possible D gene (5 bases). The V end lost 1 base, the J end lost 6 bases, and 9 bases lay between the germline ends. The CDR3 is 12 amino acids. Germline lookup yields CDR1 GTSNPN and CDR2 SVGIG (reference sequence). The CDR3, as DNA: TGTGCCTGGAGTGCGGGGGGGGCTGAAGCTTTCTTT. Its translation: CAWSAGGAEAFF.

The genes are TRBV28 and TRBJ1-1; D not resolved. The V end lost 1 base, the J end lost 0 bases, and 9 bases lay between the germline ends. Germline V gives CDR1 MDHEN, CDR2 SYDVKM. The CDR3 is made up of 15 amino acids. CDR3 protein: CASSLSPTLNTEAFF. The CDR3 DNA follows: TGTGCCAGCAGTTTATCCCCCACATTGAACACTGAAGCTTTCTTT. The variable domain in full, with the rest retrieved from reference TRBV28 and TRBJ1-1, is DVKVTQSSRYLVKRTGEKVFLECVQDMDHENMFWYRQDPGLGLRLIYFSYDVKMKEKGDIPEGYSVSREKKERFSLILESASTNQTSMYLCASSLSPTLNTEAFFGQGTRLTVV.

V and J are TRBV30 and TRBJ2-5; D is unresolved. The DNA end is a closer match to TRBJ2-7, so the J assignment may be wrong. CDR3 size: 14 residues. Germline CDR1 is GTSNPN and CDR2 is SVGIG (reference sequence). For the CDR3, the DNA is TGTGCCTGGGCCGAGAACTACCGGTTCTACGAGCAGTACTTC. Translated, it gives CAWAENYRFYEQYF.

CDR3 sequence: CASSSRGLAGDEQFF. The CDR3, as DNA: TGCGCCAGCAGCTCTAGGGGACTAGCGGGAGACGAGCAGTTCTTC. V and J are TRBV5-1 and TRBJ2-1; TRBD2 matches 14 bases. The CDR3 has 15 residues. The J segment lost 10 bases and the V segment lost 3 bases, leaving 6 bases of the junction unmatched. The germline V gene encodes CDR1 SGHRS and CDR2 YFSETQ.

CDR3 residues: CASSSWEGRTDTQYF. CDR3 coding DNA: TGTGCCAGCAGCTCTTGGGAGGGCCGCACAGATACGCAGTATTTT. The rearrangement uses TRBV9 and TRBJ2-3; 7 bases agree with TRBD2. CDR1 and CDR2 from the germline V gene are SGDLS and YYNGEE. There are 15 residues in the CDR3. V shed 4 bases and J 1 base; nucleotides not matched to a gene: 6.

The chain has TRBV4-2 and TRBJ1-1; a possible D gene is TRBD1 (5 bases). The CDR3 consists of 14 residues. In germline, CDR1 is LGHNA, CDR2 YNFKEQ. V was clipped by 7 bases and J by 1 base, with 13 bases between them. The CDR3 coding sequence is TGTGCCAGCATGGGGGAGGGGTCGAACACTGAAGCTTTCTTT. It yields the protein CASMGEGSNTEAFF.

This chain uses TRBV29-1 with TRBJ2-2, with 7 bases aligning to TRBD1. This CDR3 spans 15 amino acids. The germline CDR1 and CDR2 sequences are SQVTM and ANQGSEA. V lost 6 bases, J lost 0 bases, and 7 bases stayed unmatched. In DNA form, the CDR3 reads TGCAGCGTCTCCGGGACAGAGACGAACACCGGGGAGCTGTTTTTT. This codes for CSVSGTETNTGELFF.

The J gene is TRBJ2-2, the V gene TRBV6-6, with 8 bases matching TRBD2. The V and J ends lost 5 bases and 4 bases, in that order; junction bases with no gene match: 9. CDR3 length equals 16 residues. Germline CDR1 reads MNHNY; CDR2 reads SVGAGI (reference sequence). The CDR3 region is CASSPPGGMSTGELFF. The CDR3 bases are TGTGCCAGCAGTCCCCCGGGGGGGATGAGCACCGGGGAGCTGTTTTTT.